This T cell receptor (beta chain) originates from a study of cytomegalovirus exposure and HLA in healthy donors. General observations from the study: The study had only CMV serostatus as immune exposure information.

Amplification used 60 Vbeta primers and 13 Jbeta primers. Clones were read by immunoSEQ multiplex PCR, and TCRdb kept only the in-frame ones, dropping some. The sample has 58,000 or so clones, roughly 70% seen once. Details on this clone: What it binds is not known.

Germline CDR1 and CDR2: SGDLS and YYNGEE. The CDR3 totals 15 residues. V was clipped by 0 bases and J by 1 base, with 10 bases between them. This chain uses TRBV9 with TRBJ1-1, with D unclear. The sequence was obtained from a man between 50 and 59 years old in good health and CMV-seropositive. What was sequenced was PBMCs. The CDR3 reads CASSVGGMANTEAFF. The CDR3 DNA reads as TGTGCCAGCAGCGTAGGTGGTATGGCGAACACTGAAGCTTTCTTT.